One and the same sample provided the 22 T cell receptor beta chains below, sequenced in a study of blood T cells in healthy people across ages. Through a sample-barcoded 5' primer and a J-beta primer mix, a second PCR was run for roughly 7 to 12 cycles. One entry per CDR3 protein results from TCRdb running MiXCR on the 5' RACE reads. The table has roughly 1.9 million distinct CDR3 sequences, about 39% seen once. Sequenced sample: blood. All receptors derive from a human donor in good health.

A few counts support this clonotype. This chain joins TRBV20-1 and TRBJ1-2; TRBD1 might be the D (6 bases). V was clipped by 5 bases and J by 7 bases, with 17 bases between them. Per germline, CDR1 DFQATT and CDR2 SNEGSKA (reference sequence). This CDR3 region has 13 residues. The CDR3, as DNA: TGCAGTGCTCCCCCACAGGGTGATATTGGCTACACCTTC. Amino acid sequence: CSAPPQGDIGYTF.

In this sample, this clonotype turned up a few times. The rearrangement uses TRBV10-3 and TRBJ2-5, with 7 bases matching TRBD2. The germline gives CDR1 ENHRY, CDR2 SYGVKD. Trimming took 3 bases from V and 1 from J; bases not matched to a gene: 11. This CDR3 contains 17 residues. The CDR3: CAISDPSLGRAQETQYF. DNA of the CDR3: TGTGCCATCAGTGACCCTTCTTTGGGGAGGGCCCAAGAGACCCAGTACTTC.

The chain recombines TRBV15 with TRBJ2-5; D may be TRBD1 (5 bases). V lost 1 base, J lost 4 bases, and 16 bases lay in between. CDR1 is LNHNV, CDR2 YYDKDF, per germline (reference sequence). The CDR3 is 16 residues long. This CDR3 is CATSRGVKGIGETQYF. The DNA of the CDR3 is TGTGCCACCAGCAGAGGAGTTAAGGGGATAGGAGAGACCCAGTACTTC.

This clonotype has more than one count but fewer than ten. The rearrangement uses TRBV15 and TRBJ1-5; no definite D call. Germline V CDR1 and CDR2: LNHNV, YYDKDF (reference sequence). V was clipped by 0 bases and J by 5 bases, with 8 bases between them. The CDR3 consists of 14 residues. The CDR3: CATSRELEYQPQHF. CDR3 in DNA: TGTGCCACCAGCAGAGAACTGGAGTATCAGCCCCAGCATTTT.

This clonotype was counted between two and nine times. The chain couples TRBV20-1 to TRBJ1-2; 7 bases match TRBD1. In germline, CDR1 is DFQATT, CDR2 SNEGSKA (reference sequence). V gave up 3 bases and J gave up 8 bases; unmatched junction bases: 6. There are 12 residues in the CDR3. CDR3 residues: CSASPGGQGYTF. The CDR3 coding sequence is TGCAGTGCTAGCCCCGGGGGACAGGGCTACACCTTC.

This chain links TRBV29-1 with TRBJ2-1, with TRBD1 matching 9 bases. The germline CDR1 and CDR2 sequences are SQVTM and ANQGSEA. There are 14 residues in the CDR3. V was clipped by 4 bases and J by 15 bases; unmatched bases: 16. The CDR3 region has the DNA TGCAGCGTTGTTAGACCGACAGGGGGGGAGACCCTGTTCTTC. Its translation is CSVVRPTGGETLFF.

The chain combines TRBV4-3 with TRBJ1-2, with TRBD1 matching 7 bases. CDR3 length equals 14 residues. In germline, CDR1 is LGHNA, CDR2 YSLEER. J was trimmed by 5 bases and V by 0 bases; bases with no gene match: 3. As DNA, the CDR3 is TGCGCCAGCAGCCAAGATACAGGGGTATATGGCTACACCTTC. Its translation: CASSQDTGVYGYTF.

This clonotype was observed at least ten times. This chain connects TRBV4-1 to TRBJ1-5; 7 bases match TRBD1. Trimming at V came to 4 bases and at J to 3 bases, leaving 3 bases not matched to a gene. The CDR3 consists of 14 residues. Germline CDR1 and CDR2: MGHRA and YSYEKL. CDR3 sequence: CASSPTGVNQPQHF. The DNA for the CDR3 is TGCGCCAGCAGCCCCACAGGGGTCAATCAGCCCCAGCATTTT.

There are a few counts of this clonotype. This chain's CDR3 is CASSLKGTSYQETQYF. In DNA form, the CDR3 reads TGTGCCAGCAGCCTGAAAGGGACTAGCTATCAAGAGACCCAGTACTTC. The V and J genes are TRBV4-2 and TRBJ2-5; 9 bases are shared with TRBD2. With 4 bases clipped from V and 2 bases from J, the junction kept 8 bases outside the gene matches. CDR1 is LGHNA and CDR2 is YNFKEQ in the germline V gene. This CDR3 has 16 residues.

Notes on this clonotype: A much more abundant neighbour one base away suggests this may be a read error. The chain is built from TRBV4-1 and TRBJ2-6; 8 bases align to TRBD1. This CDR3 spans 17 amino acids. CDR1 and CDR2 from the germline V gene are MGHRA and YSYEKL. The CDR3, as DNA: TGCGCCAGCAGCCAAGACAGGGGGCGCGCTGGGACCAACGTCCTGACTTTC. It encodes CASSQDRGRAGTNVLTF.

This chain uses TRBV24-1 with TRBJ1-5, with D possibly being TRBD1 (5 bases). With 4 bases removed from V and 5 bases from J, the gap between germline ends came to 11 bases. This CDR3 has 14 amino acids. The germline V gene encodes CDR1 KGHDR and CDR2 SFDVKD. The CDR3 bases are TGTGCCACCAGTGACGCGACAGTTGATCAGCCCCAGCATTTT. It specifies CATSDATVDQPQHF.

This clonotype has only a few counts. The chain has TRBV29-1 and TRBJ2-5; D gene unclear. Per the germline V gene, CDR1 is SQVTM and CDR2 is ANQGSEA. Trimming took off 0 bases at V and 5 bases at J, with 7 bases between the two ends. The CDR3 covers 12 residues. Here the CDR3 reads CSVEDIEETQYF. The CDR3 region has the DNA TGCAGCGTTGAAGATATTGAGGAGACCCAGTACTTC.

This sequence joins TRBV4-1 and TRBJ2-5, with D maybe TRBD2 (7 bases). V was pared by 3 bases and J by 5 bases, with 22 bases between. The germline V gene encodes CDR1 MGHRA and CDR2 YSYEKL. The CDR3 has 17 amino acids. CDR3 amino acids: CASSHDPLARGGETQYF. CDR3 nucleotide sequence: TGCGCCAGCAGCCACGATCCCCTAGCGAGGGGGGGGGAGACCCAGTACTTC.

The chain has TRBV4-1 and TRBJ2-1; D possibly corresponds to TRBD1 (6 bases). Germline loops: CDR1 MGHRA, CDR2 YSYEKL. This CDR3 contains 13 residues. Trimming pared 3 bases from V and 15 bases from J, leaving 18 bases between. The CDR3 sequence is CASSHPTGQGRFF. The CDR3 DNA follows: TGCGCCAGCAGCCACCCCACCGGGCAGGGGAGGTTCTTC.

This rearrangement joins TRBV29-1 to TRBJ2-1, with a tentative D call TRBD1 (7 bases). There are 13 residues in the CDR3. Germline values: CDR1 SQVTM, CDR2 ANQGSEA. Between the trimmed V and J ends, which lost 6 bases and 8 bases, there was a span of 17 bases. The CDR3 DNA follows: TGCAGCGTAGACCCAGGGGGGACTTATGAGCAGTTCTTC. Its translation is CSVDPGGTYEQFF.

This clonotype was seen repeatedly, ten times or more. The genes are TRBV12-3 or TRBV12-4 and TRBJ1-1, with D maybe TRBD1 (6 bases). V lost 6 bases and J 1 base, leaving 9 bases between the germline ends. The CDR3 totals 13 residues. CDR3 residues: CASSRTENTEAFF. In nucleotides, the CDR3 is TGTGCCAGCAGCCGGACAGAGAACACTGAAGCTTTCTTT.

The chain carries TRBV5-1 and TRBJ1-5, with D unresolved. The length of the CDR3 is 13 residues. Between the trimmed V and J ends, which lost 4 bases and 7 bases, there was a span of 12 bases. Germline V lookup: CDR1 SGHRS, CDR2 YFSETQ. The CDR3 sequence: CASSVSGGQPQHF. The DNA of the CDR3 is TGCGCCAGCAGCGTCTCCGGCGGGCAGCCCCAGCATTTT. Using reference TRBV5-1 and TRBJ1-5 for the parts outside the CDR3, the full variable domain is KAGVTQTPRYLIKTRGQQVTLSCSPISGHRSVSWYQQTPGQGLQFLFEYFSETQRNKGNFPGRFSGRQFSNSRSEMNVSTLELGDSALYLCASSVSGGQPQHFGDGTRLSIL.

V and J are TRBV10-3 and TRBJ1-2; 8 positions match TRBD1. The CDR3 is 11 amino acids. V dropped 8 bases and J dropped 14; count of bases not matched to a gene: 10. Looked up from germline, CDR1 is ENHRY and CDR2 is SYGVKD. CDR3 in DNA: TGTGCCATCTTCGCGGACAGGGTGGTTACCTTC. It yields the protein CAIFADRVVTF.

V and J are TRBV7-2 and TRBJ2-7; D is unclear. Trimming took off 6 bases at V and 3 bases at J, with 12 bases between the two ends. Per the germline V gene, CDR1 is SGHTA and CDR2 is FQGNSA. The CDR3 is 13 residues long. The CDR3 region has the DNA TGTGCCAGCAGTTCCTACTGGCACTACGAGCAGTACTTC. The encoded protein is CASSSYWHYEQYF. Variable domain in full (rest from reference TRBV7-2 and TRBJ2-7): GAGVSQSPSNKVTEKGKDVELRCDPISGHTALYWYRQSLGQGLEFLIYFQGNSAPDKSGLPSDRFSAERTGGSVSTLTIQRTQQEDSAVYLCASSSYWHYEQYFGPGTRLTVT.

The chain recombines TRBV3-1 with TRBJ2-1, with D possibly TRBD2 on 7 matching bases. V shed 0 bases and J shed 2 bases, with 17 bases lying between them. The CDR3 sequence is 18 residues long. Germline CDR1 reads LGHDT; CDR2 reads YNNKEL (reference sequence). This CDR3 reads CASSQDNRGGGAYNEQFF. Here the CDR3 DNA reads TGTGCCAGCAGCCAAGATAATCGGGGAGGGGGGGCCTACAATGAGCAGTTCTTC.

The J gene is TRBJ2-4, the V gene TRBV9; D remains unclear. The end of the DNA is better explained by TRBJ2-7, so the J call may be wrong. Germline loops: CDR1 SGDLS, CDR2 YYNGEE. The CDR3 has 14 amino acids. The CDR3 loop is CASSARPGSYEQYF. The CDR3 bases are TGTGCCAGCAGCGCCCGACCAGGCTCCTACGAGCAGTACTTC.

This clonotype was recorded a few times. The chain is built from TRBV13 and TRBJ2-1, with TRBD2 as a possible D gene (6 bases). CDR1 and CDR2 (germline): PRHDT, FYEKMQ (reference sequence). The CDR3 is made up of 13 amino acids. V dropped 0 bases and J dropped 8 bases, with 8 bases sitting between them. CDR3 amino acids: CASSLGREYEQFF. The CDR3, as DNA: TGTGCCAGCAGCTTAGGCCGGGAGTATGAGCAGTTCTTC.